These T cell receptor beta chains were read from a single sample in a study of CD8 T cells in ankylosing spondylitis. TCRdb processed the 5' RACE reads anew with MiXCR; each CDR3 protein has one entry. The sample has tens of thousands of distinct CDR3 sequences; about 17% are singletons. What was sequenced was blood. Source of these receptors: a male donor with ankylosing spondylitis or in good health (not recorded which). CDR3s include the opening cysteine and the closing phenylalanine or tryptophan. D genes are given only for firm matches. For some rows the clone size is stated as once, few or many, or as a class when expanded; others skip it.

j_call,cdr3_length,v_call,clone_size,d_call,cdr3_aa,cdr3_nt
TRBJ2-5,15,TRBV7-8,many,-,CASSSLGGQLETQYF,TGTGCCAGCAGCTCCCTGGGGGGGCAGCTGGAGACCCAGTACTTC
TRBJ2-7,16,TRBV12-3/TRBV12-4,-,TRBD2,CASSPATSGNSYEQYF,TGTGCCAGCAGCCCGGCGACTAGCGGGAACTCCTACGAGCAGTACTTC
TRBJ2-7,16,TRBV12-3/TRBV12-4,-,-,CASSPTFGRKGYEQYF,TGTGCCAGCAGTCCCACATTCGGGAGAAAGGGCTACGAGCAGTACTTC
TRBJ2-1,14,TRBV3-1,-,-,CASSQAGESNEQFF,TGTGCCAGCAGCCAAGCGGGAGAATCCAATGAGCAGTTCTTC
TRBJ2-2,15,TRBV5-1,few,-,CASSLGGSNTGELFF,TGCGCCAGCAGCTTGGGGGGGTCGAACACCGGGGAGCTGTTTTTT
TRBJ2-5,15,TRBV15,few,-,CATSKGELVQETQYF,TGTGCCACCAGCAAGGGAGAGCTAGTCCAAGAGACCCAGTACTTC
TRBJ2-1,12,TRBV3-2,many,-,CASSSNVNEQFF,TGTGCCAGCAGCTCTAACGTGAATGAGCAGTTCTTC
TRBJ2-3,14,TRBV29-1,-,-,CSVVGGGTTDTQYF,TGCAGCGTTGTTGGTGGGGGTACCACAGATACGCAGTATTTT
TRBJ2-1,14,TRBV11-3,few,-,CASSPSPQGNEQFF,TGTGCCAGCAGCCCGTCCCCCCAGGGCAATGAGCAGTTCTTC
TRBJ2-7,14,TRBV29-1,-,TRBD2,CSVVAGRALYEQYF,TGCAGCGTTGTGGCCGGGAGGGCCTTGTACGAGCAGTACTTC
TRBJ2-3,13,TRBV9,few,TRBD1,CASSVQGIDTQYF,TGTGCCAGCAGTGTACAGGGGATTGATACGCAGTATTTT
TRBJ1-1,14,TRBV6-1,-,-,CASSSVGGRAEAFF,TGTGCCAGCAGTTCCGTCGGGGGAAGGGCTGAAGCTTTCTTT
TRBJ2-3,14,TRBV27,-,-,CASSFGGAGDTQYF,TGTGCCAGCAGTTTTGGGGGGGCCGGGGATACGCAGTATTTT